The present T cell receptor (beta chain) was sequenced within a study of blood T cell repertoires in COVID-19. Across the whole study: COVID-19 samples collected from the United States, Italy and Spain covered acute and convalescent phases.

Original handling: By means of reference gene primer amplification, nucleated cell counts were estimated. Sequencing was performed with immunoSEQ multiplex PCR; in TCRdb, only in-frame clones are kept and a portion is missing. D and trimming were read from the DNA, whereas the V and J calls and clone size are those reported in that table. The sample yields about 100,000 clones, 87% seen once. The sequence was collected from a man aged 30 to 39 in a cohort sampled during active COVID-19. What was sequenced was peripheral blood.

The CDR3 protein is CASSGFRDGYGYTF. CDR3 in DNA: TGCGCCAGCAGCGGTTTCAGGGATGGCTATGGCTACACCTTC. The chain joins TRBV5-1 to TRBJ1-2; maybe TRBD1 (5 bases). CDR3 length: 14 amino acids. Deletions cut 4 bases from V and 4 bases from J, with 14 bases between. The germline CDR1 and CDR2 sequences are SGHRS and YFSETQ.